The 26 T cell receptor beta chains reported below all come from one sample, sequenced in a study of T cell repertoires in cytomegalovirus infection. In TCRdb, the reads were re-called with MiXCR into one record per CDR3 protein. The sample records some 390,000 distinct CDR3 sequences, 15% to 20% being singletons. The sequencing sample was made of PBMCs. These receptors came from a human donor in good health (CMV status not recorded). Some clones in this sample may be carry-over from other donors' samples.

This clonotype was counted only a few times. The chain is built from TRBV5-1 and TRBJ1-1; 7 nucleotides align to TRBD1. V lost 4 bases and J lost 6; bases outside the gene matches: 9. Per germline, CDR1 SGHRS and CDR2 YFSETQ. This CDR3 spans 14 amino acids. The CDR3: CASSTQTGFAEAFF. The CDR3 DNA follows: TGCGCCAGCAGCACACAGACAGGGTTCGCTGAAGCTTTCTTT.

This clonotype has a count of ten or more. The chain employs TRBV6-1 and TRBJ2-3, with TRBD2 matching over 8 bases. The CDR3 contains 14 residues. V was clipped by 6 bases and J by 6 bases; unmatched bases: 8. The V gene's germline CDR1 is MNHNS and CDR2 SASEGT. This CDR3 reads CASRQAGAHDTQYF. The CDR3 bases are TGTGCCAGCAGACAAGCGGGAGCGCACGATACGCAGTATTTT.

The chain employs TRBV27 and TRBJ2-7; D is uncertain. The germline V and J ends were trimmed by 6 bases and 1 base, with 10 bases remaining between them. This CDR3 has 13 amino acids. Germline CDR1 MNHEY, CDR2 SMNVEV (reference sequence). This CDR3 is CASSNTVSYEQYF. As DNA, the CDR3 is TGTGCCAGCAGCAACACGGTATCCTACGAGCAGTACTTC.

This clonotype was picked up many times. The V call is TRBV7-2, the J call TRBJ2-7; D call uncertain. Looked up from germline, CDR1 is SGHTA and CDR2 is FQGNSA. Trimming pared 5 bases from V and 2 bases from J, leaving 13 bases between. CDR3 length: 14 residues. In nucleotides, the CDR3 is TGTGCCAGCAGCCACCCTGGCGGAACCTACGAGCAGTACTTC. Protein sequence: CASSHPGGTYEQYF.

A few counts support this clonotype. Germline is not matched at one junction end, which may reflect a read error. The DNA of the CDR3 is TGTGCCAGCAGTTTACCCACAAATACGCAGTATTTT. Its protein product is CASSLPTNTQYF. The chain is built from TRBV7-9 and TRBJ2-3; D ambiguous. CDR1 is SEHNR, CDR2 FQNEAQ, per germline (reference sequence). CDR3 length: 12 residues.

The J gene is TRBJ2-5, the V gene TRBV12-3 or TRBV12-4; D perhaps matches TRBD2 (6 bases). This CDR3 has 15 residues. V lost 7 bases, J lost 6 bases, and 21 bases lay in between. The DNA for the CDR3 is TGTGCCAGCACCCAAAACGGGGGTATAGACCAGACCCAGTACTTC. It is translated as CASTQNGGIDQTQYF.

This clonotype appeared a few times. V usage is TRBV3-1 and J usage is TRBJ1-2, with 7 bases matching TRBD1. V dropped 4 bases and J dropped 7; count of bases not matched to a gene: 3. The V gene's germline CDR1 is LGHDT and CDR2 YNNKEL (reference sequence). The CDR3 contains 12 residues. The CDR3 nucleotides read TGTGCCAGCAGCCTTTGGACAGGTGGCTACACCTTC. It is translated as CASSLWTGGYTF.

The CDR3 DNA follows: TGTGCCAGCAGTCCATCGGGACAGGGAATAATTGAGCAGTTCTTC. Translated: CASSPSGQGIIEQFF. The chain employs TRBV12-3 or TRBV12-4 and TRBJ2-1; TRBD1 agrees at 9 bases. Trimming at V came to 5 bases and at J to 9 bases, leaving 11 bases not matched to a gene. The CDR3 is 15 amino acids.

This clonotype appeared a few times. This CDR3 is CASGGRLAGMNEQFF. The CDR3 DNA follows: TGTGCCAGCGGGGGGCGGCTAGCGGGAATGAATGAGCAGTTCTTC. The chain has TRBV2 and TRBJ2-1; TRBD2 agrees at 9 bases. The CDR3 consists of 15 residues. Germline V gives CDR1 SNHLY, CDR2 FYNNEI. Losses at the gene ends were 8 bases for V and 7 bases for J; bases not matched to a gene: 12.

Concerning this clonotype: A much larger clone differs by one base, so this may be a read error. Since the CDR3 does not end with the conserved phenylalanine or tryptophan, this likely comes from a read error. The chain uses TRBV6-2 or TRBV6-3 and TRBJ2-5, with D perhaps matching TRBD2 (6 bases). This CDR3 contains 15 residues. CDR1 and CDR2 from the germline V gene are MNHEY and SVGEGT. V was clipped by 5 bases and J by 5 bases, with 18 bases between them. The CDR3 reads CASSRGTPERETQYL. CDR3 nucleotides: TGTGCCAGCAGTCGGGGGACGCCGGAGAGGGAGACCCAGTACCTC.

This clonotype appeared many times. This rearrangement joins TRBV12-3 or TRBV12-4 to TRBJ1-2; 12 bases line up with TRBD1. The CDR3 extends over 15 amino acids. J lost 7 bases, V lost 6 bases, and 9 bases had no gene match. Written as DNA, the CDR3 is TGTGCCAGCAGCTCACCGGGACAGGGGGCGGTTGGCTACACCTTC. Amino acid sequence: CASSSPGQGAVGYTF.

The genes are TRBV9 and TRBJ1-6; D uncertain. Germline loops: CDR1 SGDLS, CDR2 YYNGEE. This CDR3 is 16 amino acids long. The ends were cut back, 0 bases at V and 0 bases at J, with 7 bases in the middle. The CDR3 sequence is CASSVDASSYNSPLHF. Written as DNA, the CDR3 is TGTGCCAGCAGCGTAGACGCCAGCTCCTATAATTCACCCCTCCACTTT.

This clonotype was recorded at least ten times. V usage is TRBV7-9 and J usage is TRBJ1-5; 9 bases are shared with TRBD1. The CDR3 length is 14 residues. V dropped 5 bases and J dropped 5; count of bases not matched to a gene: 4. Germline loops: CDR1 SEHNR, CDR2 FQNEAQ (reference sequence). CDR3 DNA sequence: TGTGCCAGCAGCCGGACAGGGGAAGATCAGCCCCAGCATTTT. Translation: CASSRTGEDQPQHF.

The chain employs TRBV12-3 or TRBV12-4 and TRBJ2-1, with D perhaps matching TRBD2 (6 bases). Trimming left V 5 bases short and J 7 bases short, with 18 bases between. There are 15 residues in the CDR3. CDR3 bases: TGTGCCAGCAGTCCCAAGGGACTGGGTAAAAATGAGCAGTTCTTC. Protein: CASSPKGLGKNEQFF.

In its sample, this clonotype was seen a few times. V usage is TRBV3-1 and J usage is TRBJ2-1; D may match TRBD1 or TRBD2 (6 bases each). The length of the CDR3 is 13 residues. Trimming shortened V by 8 bases and J by 9 bases, and 17 bases separated the two germline ends. CDR1 and CDR2 from the germline V gene are LGHDT and YNNKEL (reference sequence). CDR3 nucleotides: TGTGCCAGCGCGGGGCCGGGCAGGGGTGAGCAGTTCTTC. Protein sequence: CASAGPGRGEQFF.

This clonotype appeared many times. The J gene is TRBJ2-1, the V gene TRBV19; possibly TRBD2 for D (6 bases). CDR3 size: 14 residues. Trimming pared 9 bases from V and 3 bases from J, leaving 15 bases between. Looked up from germline, CDR1 is LNHDA and CDR2 is SQIVND (reference sequence). CDR3 DNA sequence: TGTGCCAGCCGGCGACGAGCGGGCTACAATGAGCAGTTCTTC. Its translation: CASRRRAGYNEQFF.

This sequence joins TRBV11-2 and TRBJ2-3; D might be TRBD2 (6 bases). This CDR3 is 17 amino acids long. The germline V gene encodes CDR1 SGHAT and CDR2 FQNNGV. Trimming took 5 bases from V and 4 from J, leaving 22 bases between them. The DNA of the CDR3 is TGTGCCAGCAGCCCGACCCAGGGAGGCTCCCTAGCAGATACGCAGTATTTT. Translating gives CASSPTQGGSLADTQYF.

This clonotype showed up just a few times. The chain joins TRBV4-3 to TRBJ2-1; 7 bases fit TRBD2. This CDR3 has 15 amino acids. V trimming: 4 bases; J trimming: 3 bases; junction bases outside the gene matches: 6. Germline loops: CDR1 LGHNA, CDR2 YSLEER. CDR3 sequence: CASSRTSADYNEQFF. In DNA form, the CDR3 reads TGCGCCAGCAGCCGAACTAGCGCCGACTACAATGAGCAGTTCTTC.

This clonotype was counted at least ten times. The V and J genes are TRBV12-3 or TRBV12-4 and TRBJ1-5; tentative D call: TRBD1 (6 bases). V was shortened by 2 bases and J by 4 bases, with 12 bases between the two germline ends. CDR3 size: 15 residues. CDR3 in amino acids: CASSLYSGANQPQHF. For the CDR3, the DNA is TGTGCCAGCAGTTTATACTCAGGGGCTAATCAGCCCCAGCATTTT.

The chain has TRBV2 and TRBJ2-5; TRBD2 agrees at 9 bases. V gave up 3 bases and J gave up 5 bases; unmatched junction bases: 10. This CDR3 has 16 amino acids. Germline CDR1 and CDR2: SNHLY and FYNNEI. CDR3: CASSEPLAGKLETQYF. In DNA form, the CDR3 reads TGTGCCAGCAGTGAGCCCCTAGCGGGAAAATTGGAGACCCAGTACTTC.

The chain uses TRBV4-1 and TRBJ2-2, with no clear D. The V gene's germline CDR1 is MGHRA and CDR2 YSYEKL. The V gene lost 0 bases and the J gene lost 3 bases, with 5 bases spanning the gap. This CDR3 has 14 residues. The CDR3 here is CASSQDAHTGELFF. The CDR3 bases are TGCGCCAGCAGCCAAGATGCACACACCGGGGAGCTGTTTTTT.

This clonotype showed up many times. The V and J genes are TRBV7-2 and TRBJ1-2; 7 bases align to TRBD1. CDR3 length: 15 amino acids. J gave up 5 bases and V 5 bases, and 11 bases lay outside the gene matches. Germline values: CDR1 SGHTA, CDR2 FQGNSA. The CDR3 spells CASSVTGATGYGYTF. For the CDR3, the DNA is TGTGCCAGCAGCGTTACAGGGGCCACTGGGTATGGCTACACCTTC. Combining the CDR3 with reference TRBV7-2 and TRBJ1-2 gives the whole variable domain GAGVSQSPSNKVTEKGKDVELRCDPISGHTALYWYRQSLGQGLEFLIYFQGNSAPDKSGLPSDRFSAERTGGSVSTLTIQRTQQEDSAVYLCASSVTGATGYGYTFGSGTRLTVV.

V gene TRBV5-1 combines with J gene TRBJ2-3, with TRBD2 matching 12 bases. Per germline, CDR1 SGHRS and CDR2 YFSETQ. Trimming at V came to 3 bases and at J to 3 bases, leaving 2 bases not matched to a gene. This CDR3 spans 15 amino acids. The CDR3 DNA reads TGCGCCAGCAGCTCTAGCGGGAGGGAGACAGATACGCAGTATTTT. The encoded protein is CASSSSGRETDTQYF.

The V call is TRBV5-5, the J call TRBJ1-1; tentative D call: TRBD1 (5 bases). V lost 6 bases and J 5 bases, leaving 14 bases between the germline ends. Germline-derived CDR1 and CDR2 are SGHKS and YYEKEE (reference sequence). CDR3 length: 13 amino acids. CDR3 protein: CASKVQGETEAFF. Here the CDR3 DNA reads TGTGCCAGCAAAGTGCAGGGTGAGACTGAAGCTTTCTTT. Using reference TRBV5-5 and TRBJ1-1 for the parts outside the CDR3, the full variable domain is DAGVTQSPTHLIKTRGQQVTLRCSPISGHKSVSWYQQVLGQGPQFIFQYYEKEERGRGNFPDRFSARQFPNYSSELNVNALLLGDSALYLCASKVQGETEAFFGQGTRLTVV.

This clonotype was recorded many times. The chain uses TRBV5-6 and TRBJ2-3, with D possibly matching TRBD1 (6 bases). The CDR3 length is 16 residues. Germline lookup yields CDR1 SGHDT and CDR2 YYEEEE. The ends were cut back, 1 base at V and 1 base at J, with 13 bases in the middle. The CDR3 loop reads CASSLTTRTGTDTQYF. The CDR3 bases are TGTGCCAGCAGCTTGACTACGAGGACAGGCACAGATACGCAGTATTTT.

Many counts were recorded for this clonotype. This chain connects TRBV7-2 to TRBJ1-1; D possibly corresponds to TRBD1 (5 bases). CDR1 SGHTA and CDR2 FQGNSA come from the germline V gene. V was pared by 3 bases and J by 3 bases, with 11 bases between. This CDR3 region has 14 residues. In DNA form, the CDR3 reads TGTGCCAGCAGCTTGGGGCAGGGTCACACTGAAGCTTTCTTT. This gives the protein CASSLGQGHTEAFF.